This T cell receptor beta chain appears in the sequencing data of a study of post-analysis software for immune sequencing data. Study conclusions and caveats: TRBV segments more frequent in patients than in controls numbered five and included TRBV5-6, TRBV5-1 and TRBV20-1. Among multiple sclerosis patients, normalized Chao1 diversity was significantly below that of controls.

From germline, CDR1 is LGHNA and CDR2 YNFKEQ. Trimming removed 3 bases from V and 2 bases from J, with 13 bases in between. The CDR3 length is 15 residues. Worth noting for this clonotype: Its antigen is currently unknown.

The library was made from cDNA and included unique molecular identifiers. TCRdb passed the PCR reads through MiXCR, listing each CDR3 protein once. The sample yields roughly 400,000 distinct CDR3 sequences, more than 30% seen once. Sequencing was performed on blood. The chain uses TRBV4-2 and TRBJ2-5; weak D call: TRBD1 (5 bases). The sequence derives from a girl aged 2 to 10 with multiple sclerosis. CDR3: CASSHSDSLQETQYF. CDR3 nucleotide sequence: TGTGCCAGCAGCCACTCTGACAGTTTGCAAGAGACCCAGTACTTC.